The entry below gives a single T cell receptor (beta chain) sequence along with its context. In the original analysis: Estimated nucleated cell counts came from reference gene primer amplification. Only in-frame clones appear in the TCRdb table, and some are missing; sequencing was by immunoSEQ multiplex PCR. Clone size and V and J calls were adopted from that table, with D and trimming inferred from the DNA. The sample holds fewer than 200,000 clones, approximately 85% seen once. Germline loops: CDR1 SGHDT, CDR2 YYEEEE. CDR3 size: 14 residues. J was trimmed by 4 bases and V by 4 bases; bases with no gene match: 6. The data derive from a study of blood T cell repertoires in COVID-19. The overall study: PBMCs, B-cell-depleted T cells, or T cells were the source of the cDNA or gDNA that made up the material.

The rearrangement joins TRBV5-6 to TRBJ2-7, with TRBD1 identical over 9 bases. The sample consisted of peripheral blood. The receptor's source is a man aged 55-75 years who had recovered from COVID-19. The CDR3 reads CASSRTGVSYEQYF. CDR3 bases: TGTGCCAGCAGCCGGACAGGGGTATCTTACGAGCAGTACTTC.